This T cell receptor beta chain originates from a study of shared clonotypes between healthy human individuals (dated by TCRdb to the early 2020s). About the full investigation: The cohort included a few men and a couple of women between 18 and 49 years of age. For each donor, CD4 naive and CD4 memory were each run on three plates, CD8 naive on two plates, and CD8 memory on one plate. Blood TCR repertoires of roughly five healthy adults were deeply sequenced to estimate repertoire size and the extent of clonotype sharing between individuals. Libraries were prepared and TCR repertoires were sequenced by different laboratories using diverse techniques, in order to increase sequencing depth and limit assay-specific biases. Between about 0.8 and 8.9 billion PBMCs per donor were obtained by leukapheresis. Here is what the overall study found, with its caveats: Sampling was restricted to blood, and TCR repertoires in tissues likely differ from the TCR repertoires found in blood. Pairwise subsampling indicated that sequencing depth was expected to affect the degree of clonotype sharing among donors. Higher generation probabilities were observed for clonotypes shared by all four sorted-subset donors than for non-shared clonotypes. When several donors were compared, the shared fraction of clonotypes was 5% to 6.5% for naive CD4, approximately 3.3% for naive CD8, about 2.4% for memory CD4, and 0.3% to 0.5% for memory CD8. Naive subsets generally had larger estimated clonotype richness than memory subsets. Rarefaction of sorted-subset datasets indicated incomplete sequencing despite the large sequencing depth. The small number of donors limited the genetic and exposure-history diversity represented.

For the CD8 naive samples, CD45RO-negative cells were positively selected for CCR7, yielding a CD45RA+CCR7+ population from which TemRA cells were excluded. Donors were healthy HIV-negative adults with no recently reported acute infections or vaccinations. All donors were Caucasian adults living in Nashville, Tennessee, USA. Blood was collected by leukapheresis, and PBMCs were isolated by Ficoll-Histopaque density gradient centrifugation and then cryopreserved in liquid nitrogen vapor phase. Analytical flow cytometry was used to check the purity and quantity of every magnetically sorted T cell population. Genomic DNA was isolated from every sorted fraction and measured by UV absorbance on a Nanodrop 2000c. Regarding this clone: Its antigen remains undetermined. The input lacks base qualities; no much larger clone sits a single base away.

There are 16 amino acids in the CDR3, from cysteine to phenylalanine inclusive. Just CDR3 DNA is preserved here, 48 bases in frame from base 1. Clipping removes 0 bases from V and 0 bases from J, with 2 as the unmatched junction base count. Looking up the germline V gene (reference sequence) yields CDR1 MNHEY and CDR2 SMNVEV. Using the deep immunoSEQ assay, TCR CDR3 regions were amplified from genomic DNA by multiplex PCR. For each cell subset, the extracted genomic DNA was distributed evenly across all wells of several immunoSEQ 96-well plates, and each plate served as one replicate. Each replicate PCR for sorted subsets received about 0.2 ug genomic DNA, equal to about 30,000 T cell genomes. Purified libraries were measured with a Qubit 3.0 fluorometer, size-checked on a Bioanalyzer 2100, and measured again with the KAPA Library Quantification kit. Each immunoSEQ 96-well plate was sequenced on its own single-read 150-cycle Illumina NextSeq 550 flow cell. Per the source publication's procedure: Because the immunoSEQ output held only junctional sequences and lacked quality scores, the filtering could not match the filtering applied to full-length reads. To assign V/J genes and CDR3, sequences were annotated against IMGT germline references using PyIR, a Python wrapper for IgBLAST v1.9. Reads with weak V/J assignments (E-value above 1e-6), missing CDR3, stop codons, out-of-frame junctions, or ambiguous translated residues were removed. V3J clonotypes were defined by identical inferred V gene, J gene, and CDR3 amino acid sequence. To compute the percentage overlap between repertoires, the number of shared unique clonotypes was divided by the size of the smaller repertoire. Richness of each repertoire was evaluated using RTK rarefaction, the Chao1 estimator, and Recon v2.1 estimates of unobserved clonotypes. Generation probabilities for all TCRbeta clonotypes obtained by the gDNA method from four donors were computed using OLGA. TCRdb obtained this table from immuneACCESS and retained in-frame rearrangements with V and J assigned. These tables miss some clones; where compared with another copy, unresolved V genes account for less than half of the shortfall, and the remainder is unexplained. V and J calls and clone size are copied from that table; D and trimming were computed from the DNA. This sample holds around 1,900,000 clones; around 95% were observed only once. Jointly, the top ten make up about 1.7% of the sample.

The sequence was collected from a man in his late teens or twenties in good health. Some clones in this sample may be carry-over from other donors' samples. The chain uses TRBV27 and TRBJ2-1; 7 of the junction bases match TRBD2. The material sequenced was naive CD8+ T cells from PBMCs. This specimen's cell subset or site label, per the study, means: CD45RA+CCR7+. The nucleotide sequence is TGTGCCAGCAGTTTATCCCGGGGGGTCTCCTACAATGAGCAGTTCTTC. This encodes CASSLSRGVSYNEQFF.